Shown below are 7 T cell receptor beta chains from a single sample sequenced in a study of CD8 T cells in ankylosing spondylitis. General study results and limits: One TCR beta motif, made up of several highly homologous variants, appeared characteristic of ankylosing spondylitis blood.

Their cognate antigens are unknown. TCRdb reanalysed the 5' RACE reads using MiXCR and keeps one entry per CDR3 protein. Of about 840,000 distinct CDR3 sequences in the sample, 12% were seen once. Sequencing was carried out using blood, either unsorted or a sorted T cell fraction (not recorded which). Receptor source: a male donor with ankylosing spondylitis.

The table lists this clonotype with a few counts. The chain links TRBV20-1 to TRBJ2-3; D ambiguous. Per the germline V gene, CDR1 is DFQATT and CDR2 is SNEGSKA (reference sequence). The CDR3 consists of 15 residues. V dropped 3 bases and J dropped 4 bases, with 17 bases sitting between them. In nucleotides, the CDR3 is TGCAGTGCTAGCCCTTTGACTGCCGAAGCAGATACGCAGTATTTT. This translates into CSASPLTAEADTQYF.

This clonotype came up a few times. The J gene is TRBJ2-1, the V gene TRBV5-5; 8 positions match TRBD2. Germline V CDR1 and CDR2: SGHKS, YYEKEE (reference sequence). The J segment lost 4 bases and the V segment lost 1 base, leaving 7 bases of the junction unmatched. CDR3 length equals 16 residues. The CDR3 here is CASSLKGSGVYNEQFF. DNA for the CDR3: TGTGCCAGCAGCTTGAAAGGTAGCGGGGTATACAATGAGCAGTTCTTC.

V and J are TRBV4-2 and TRBJ2-3; maybe TRBD1 (5 bases). The CDR3 length is 15 residues. Germline CDR1 LGHNA, CDR2 YNFKEQ. V was pared by 0 bases and J by 1 base, with 8 bases between. The CDR3 sequence: CASSQEGRRTDTQYF. The CDR3, as DNA: TGTGCCAGCAGCCAAGAGGGGCGGCGCACAGATACGCAGTATTTT.

In its sample, this clonotype was seen a few times. In nucleotides, the CDR3 is TGCAGTGAGTCCGGGACTAGCGGGAGCAATGAGCAGTTCTTC. Translation: CSESGTSGSNEQFF. The chain recombines TRBV20-1 with TRBJ2-1, with 14 bases lining up with TRBD2. V was clipped by 7 bases and J by 6 bases; unmatched bases: 5. The CDR3 consists of 14 residues. Germline CDR1 and CDR2: DFQATT and SNEGSKA (reference sequence).

The chain combines TRBV29-1 with TRBJ2-7; D gene uncertain. V was pared by 7 bases and J by 0 bases, with 13 bases between. This CDR3 comprises 13 residues. The germline gives CDR1 SQVTM, CDR2 ANQGSEA. CDR3 amino acids: CSARVRSSYEQYF. CDR3 nucleotides: TGCAGCGCCCGGGTTCGAAGCTCCTACGAGCAGTACTTC.

The rearrangement links TRBV6-1 to TRBJ1-6; TRBD1 might be the D (5 bases). Germline CDR1 reads MNHNS; CDR2 reads SASEGT. This CDR3 is 14 amino acids long. The ends were cut back, 5 bases at V and 7 bases at J, with 12 bases in the middle. In DNA, the CDR3 is TGTGCCAGCAGTCTCCCAGGGAGGAATTCACCCCTCCACTTT. This codes for CASSLPGRNSPLHF.

This clonotype turned up a few times. V is TRBV4-1 and J is TRBJ1-5; D might be TRBD1 (5 bases). Germline CDR1 reads MGHRA; CDR2 reads YSYEKL. V lost 5 bases to trimming and J lost 7 bases, with 12 bases between them. The CDR3 spans 13 residues. The CDR3 reads CASSMQGGQPQHF. DNA for the CDR3: TGCGCCAGCAGCATGCAGGGTGGACAGCCCCAGCATTTT.